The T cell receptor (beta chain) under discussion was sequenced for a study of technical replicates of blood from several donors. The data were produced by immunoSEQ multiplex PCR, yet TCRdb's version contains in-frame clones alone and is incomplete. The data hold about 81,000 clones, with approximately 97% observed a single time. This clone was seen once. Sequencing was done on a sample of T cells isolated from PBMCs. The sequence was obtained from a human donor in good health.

This chain's CDR3 is CASSLGQGYGYTF. The CDR3 DNA reads as TGTGCCAGCAGCCTAGGACAGGGGTATGGCTACACCTTC. J is TRBJ1-2 and V is TRBV7-8; 9 bases fit TRBD1. Per germline, CDR1 SGHVS and CDR2 FQNEAQ. CDR3 length: 13 residues. V lost 5 bases to trimming and J lost 5 bases; unmatched junction nucleotides: 3.